This T cell receptor (beta chain) was captured in a study of regulatory T cells in long-lasting Graves disease. Arm-PCR of CDR3 regions with iRepertoire HTBI primers generated TCR beta libraries. Via MiXCR, TCRdb re-called the multiplex PCR reads, giving one row per CDR3 protein. The sample contains a few hundred thousand distinct CDR3 sequences, roughly a quarter of which appear only once. The CDR3 runs to 13 residues. The V and J ends lost 3 bases and 2 bases respectively, with 7 bases between them. CDR1 is MGHRA, CDR2 YSYEKL, per germline. The sample's time point: persistent/refractory GD, antithyroid drugs over 5 years with positive TRAb. Isolated PBMC RNA provided the starting material for the TCR library.

The receptor was isolated from a female donor with Graves disease. V is TRBV4-1 and J is TRBJ1-2; the D gene is possibly TRBD1 (6 bases). The source material was peripheral blood mononuclear cells (PBMCs), sampled when the disease was refractory, from a patient treated with antithyroid drugs. CDR3 sequence: CASSQGANYGYTF. In DNA form, the CDR3 reads TGCGCCAGCAGCCAGGGGGCGAACTATGGCTACACCTTC.